A single T cell receptor beta chain is shown here with its context. Its recognized antigen is unknown. There are no base qualities to consult, and no much larger clone falls within one base. CDR1 and CDR2 (KGHSH, LQKENI) derive from the germline V gene. The CDR3, from cysteine to phenylalanine, totals 14 residues. Solely the CDR3 DNA is kept, with 42 bases framed from the first base. Trimming removed 6 bases from V and 4 bases from J; the gene matches leave 5 bases unexplained. These data come from a study of blood T cell repertoires in COVID-19 (dated by TCRdb to 2018 to 2021). Regarding the research as a whole: Collaborator samples came from the United States, Italy and Spain and covered acute and convalescent phases of COVID-19. The repertoires were released in a freely available public database meant as a resource for research on the immune response to SARS-CoV-2. The material from the prospective study consisted of cDNA or gDNA derived from T cells, B-cell-depleted T cells, or PBMCs. Where available, HLA class I and class II types were obtained from metadata supplied by the sample provider rather than from assay-based typing. The samples were drawn from the first 160 participants of the ongoing ImmuneRACE study and from 1,254 subjects provided by 6 global collaborators. A de-identified subject ID, COVID-19 status, age in years and sex were almost always included in the sample metadata. Subjects who had been exposed to COVID-19, were actively infected with it, or had recovered from it provided the deeply sampled blood TCRbeta repertoires that made up the dataset. Results and caveats for the whole study, not just this receptor: How much clinical and demographic metadata was included differed by source and by participant, and the metadata was provided uncurated.

Whole blood was collected in K2EDTA tubes by collaborating institutions according to the institutions' own protocols. For TCRbeta analysis, collaborators shipped samples as frozen whole blood, isolated PBMCs, or DNA extracted from either of those sample types. TCRbeta CDR3 regions were amplified from genomic DNA using the immunoSEQ Assay, a bias-controlled multiplex PCR. On the study's bioinformatics: The number of nucleated cells in each sample was estimated by amplification of reference gene primers within the assay. To quantify the absolute abundance of each unique TCRbeta CDR3 rearrangement, sequence reads were collapsed and filtered. Productive Simpson clonality was computed per sample as the square root of Simpson's diversity index over productive rearrangements. The clones in this table, taken by TCRdb from immuneACCESS, are in-frame only. Not every clone is retained; where verified, under half of the shortfall comes from an unresolved V gene, and the cause of the rest is unknown. Clone size and V and J calls were adopted from that table, with D and trimming inferred from the DNA. This sample is represented by about 160,000 clones; roughly 83% of them were singletons. The ten most abundant clones make up roughly 9.1% of the sample.

The chain uses TRBV18 and TRBJ2-7; TRBD1 agrees with 11 junctional bases. This sequence was found in a woman older than 75 with active or convalescent COVID-19. The sample comprised peripheral blood. This receptor carries the CDR3 CASSPGTGGYEQYF. Here is the DNA: TGTGCCAGCTCGCCCGGGACAGGGGGGTACGAGCAGTACTTC. The CDR3 plus the reference TRBV18 and TRBJ2-7 genes for the other parts give the full variable domain: NAGVMQNPRHLVRRRGQEARLRCSPMKGHSHVYWYRQLPEEGLKFMVYLQKENIIDESGMPKERFSAEFPKEGPSILRIQQVVRGDSAAYFCASSPGTGGYEQYFGPGTRLTVT.